This TCR beta chain originates from a study of response to subunit inactivated influenza vaccine listed by TCRdb under 2018. As for the study more broadly: The study used deep quantitative T cell receptor repertoire profiling to track responses to a trivalent subunit inactivated influenza vaccine. Results and caveats for the whole study, not just this receptor: According to the authors, only a limited number of new T cells may be recruited by each seasonal influenza vaccination.

In its sample, this clonotype was seen a few times. Its antigen is not yet known. Per-nucleotide qualities are absent, and no much larger clonotype sits a single base away. The library relied on RT-PCR. TCRdb lists the instrument as Illumina HiSeq 2500. The public reads were quality trimmed at Q25 with fastp and then assembled into clones with MiXCR by TCRdb, keeping productive beta chains. Rows merge per CDR3 protein into single entries with the most common DNA and genes. In all, the sample holds 600,000 to 850,000 distinct CDR3 sequences, and 12% to 15% of those were seen once. Of the sample, approximately 7.6% falls within the top ten clones. Trimming removed 8 bases from V and 5 bases from J, leaving 10 bases between the germline ends. CDR1 and CDR2, looked up from the germline V gene, are MDHEN and SYDVKM. The cysteine opens and the phenylalanine closes a CDR3 of 11 amino acids. The entry retains the CDR3 DNA only, 33 bases that are in frame from base 1.

The sequence is built from TRBV28 and TRBJ2-7; TRBD1 is a weak D gene call, 5 bases matching. The material was PBMCs from blood, obtained around 14 days before vaccination. This clonotype originated in a man aged 45 to 65 who received an inactivated influenza vaccine. Donor details come from another sample of the same person, matched by shared clones. The sequenced DNA: TGTGCCAGCGGAGACAGCCACGAGCAGTACTTC. Its translation reads: CASGDSHEQYF.